Included here is one T cell receptor beta chain sequence, with context. The sample belongs to a study of blood T cell repertoires in COVID-19. Study as a whole: Sites across the United States, Italy and Spain contributed samples from acute and convalescent COVID-19. T cells, B-cell-depleted T cells, or PBMCs provided the cDNA or gDNA that served as material.

V was pared by 2 bases and J by 3 bases, with 1 base of the junction left unmatched. Germline CDR1 reads SNHLY; CDR2 reads FYNNEI. The CDR3 has 16 residues. Original analysis: Quantification of nucleated cells was approximated via reference gene primer amplification. Assay used: immunoSEQ multiplex PCR; TCRdb lists only in-frame clones, some missing. That table gives V, J and clone size, and the DNA gave D and trimming. The repertoire holds approximately 130,000 clones, 75% to 85% seen once, with 9.5% to 13% in the top ten. The chain carries TRBV2 and TRBJ1-6; 10 bases fit TRBD1. This receptor was identified in a human donor in a cohort sampled during active COVID-19. Input material: peripheral blood. For the CDR3, the DNA is TGTGCCAGCAGTGAACGGACAGGGGGCTATAATTCACCCCTCCACTTT. Residues: CASSERTGGYNSPLHF.